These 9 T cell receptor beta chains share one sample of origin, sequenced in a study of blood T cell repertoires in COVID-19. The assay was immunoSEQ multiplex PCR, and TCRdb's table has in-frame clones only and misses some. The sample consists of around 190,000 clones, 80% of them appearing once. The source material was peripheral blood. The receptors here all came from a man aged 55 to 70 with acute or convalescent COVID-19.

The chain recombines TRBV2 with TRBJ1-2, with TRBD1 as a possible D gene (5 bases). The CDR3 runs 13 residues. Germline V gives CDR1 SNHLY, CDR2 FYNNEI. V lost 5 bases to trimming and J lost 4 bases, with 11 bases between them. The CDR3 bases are TGTGCCAGCAGTCCAGACACAGGCTATGGCTACACCTTC. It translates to CASSPDTGYGYTF.

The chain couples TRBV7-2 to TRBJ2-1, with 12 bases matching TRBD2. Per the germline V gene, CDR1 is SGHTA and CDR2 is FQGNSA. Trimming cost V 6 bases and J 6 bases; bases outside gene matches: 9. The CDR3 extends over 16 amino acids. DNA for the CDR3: TGTGCCAGCAGGGCTCTAGCGGGGGGGTTTGTCAATGAGCAGTTCTTC. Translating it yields CASRALAGGFVNEQFF.

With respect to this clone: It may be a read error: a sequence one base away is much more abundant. The CDR3: CASSPDRNQPQHF. The CDR3 nucleotides are TGTGCCAGCAGCCCCGACAGGAATCAGCCCCAGCATTTT. The chain combines TRBV2 with TRBJ1-5, with a possible D match to TRBD1 (6 bases). V lost 6 bases to trimming and J lost 4 bases, with 10 bases between them. Germline assignment: CDR1 SNHLY and CDR2 FYNNEI. The CDR3 is 13 amino acids. The whole variable domain, filled in from reference TRBV2 and TRBJ1-5, reads EPEVTQTPSHQVTQMGQEVILRCVPISNHLYFYWYRQILGQKVEFLVSFYNNEISEKSEIFDDQFSVERPDGSNFTLKIRSTKLEDSAMYFCASSPDRNQPQHFGDGTRLSIL.

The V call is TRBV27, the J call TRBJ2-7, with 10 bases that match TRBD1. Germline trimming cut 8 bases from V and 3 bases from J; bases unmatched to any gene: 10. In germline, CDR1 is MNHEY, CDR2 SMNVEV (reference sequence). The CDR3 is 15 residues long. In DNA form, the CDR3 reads TGTGCCAGCCACTACATGACAGGGGGCGGCTACGAGCAGTACTTC. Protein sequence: CASHYMTGGGYEQYF.

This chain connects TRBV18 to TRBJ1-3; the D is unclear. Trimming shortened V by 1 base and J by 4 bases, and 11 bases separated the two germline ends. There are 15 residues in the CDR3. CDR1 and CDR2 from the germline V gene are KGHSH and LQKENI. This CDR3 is CASSPLNILGNTIYF. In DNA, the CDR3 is TGTGCCAGCTCACCACTGAACATACTAGGAAACACCATATATTTT.

In DNA form, the CDR3 reads TGTGCCAGCAGCCAAAACGGACAGGGAATGCAGTATGGCTACACCTTC. Translated: CASSQNGQGMQYGYTF. The chain couples TRBV14 to TRBJ1-2, with 8 bases that match TRBD1. Trimming took 2 bases from V and 5 from J; bases not matched to a gene: 10. Germline CDR1 reads SGHDN; CDR2 reads FVKESK. The CDR3 loop spans 16 amino acids.

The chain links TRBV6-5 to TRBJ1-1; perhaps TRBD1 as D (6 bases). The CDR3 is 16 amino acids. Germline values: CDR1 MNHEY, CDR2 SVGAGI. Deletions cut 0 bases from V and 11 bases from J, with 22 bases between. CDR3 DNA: TGTGCCAGCAGTTACTCGGGTTGGGGACAAGAAGCTGCGGCTTTCTTT. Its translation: CASSYSGWGQEAAAFF.

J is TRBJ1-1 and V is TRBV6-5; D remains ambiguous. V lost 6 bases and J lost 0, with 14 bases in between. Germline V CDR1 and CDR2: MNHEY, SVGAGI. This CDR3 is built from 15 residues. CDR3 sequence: CASRAEFAMNTEAFF. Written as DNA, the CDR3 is TGTGCCAGCAGAGCCGAGTTTGCTATGAACACTGAAGCTTTCTTT.

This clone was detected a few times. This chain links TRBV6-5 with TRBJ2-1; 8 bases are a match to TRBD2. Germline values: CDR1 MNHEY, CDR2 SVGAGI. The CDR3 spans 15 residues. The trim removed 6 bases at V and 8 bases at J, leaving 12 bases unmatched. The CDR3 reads CASRPGLAPWDEQFF. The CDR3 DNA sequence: TGTGCCAGCAGACCAGGACTAGCTCCTTGGGATGAGCAGTTCTTC.